This T cell receptor beta chain originates from a study of T-cell memory formation after mild COVID-19. Notes on this clonotype: Its target is unknown.

The CDR3 is 14 residues long. From germline, CDR1 is DFQATT and CDR2 SNEGSKA (reference sequence). Between the trimmed V and J ends, which lost 1 base and 4 bases, there was a span of 13 bases. TCRdb itself ran the 5' RACE reads through MiXCR, one entry per CDR3 protein. The data contain over 400,000 distinct CDR3 sequences, roughly a quarter of them singletons. Study-wide findings and caveats: Cross-reactive memory apparently joined, as some responding clones appeared in pre-infection memory.

The chain employs TRBV20-1 and TRBJ1-2, with a tentative D call TRBD1 (6 bases). Material for sequencing was PBMCs or a T cell subset sorted from them (not recorded which). The TCR comes from an adult woman who had mild COVID-19 (a few samples of this study predate the infection). Cell type and time point are not known. Here the CDR3 DNA reads TGCAGTGCTAGAGCCGACGGGGGCGGCTATGGCTACACCTTC. Translated, it gives CSARADGGGYGYTF.